The clone carrying this TCR beta chain is large (0.1 to 1%). Antigen unknown. This specimen belongs to a study of vaccination and CD4 T cells after COVID-19. The germline CDR1 and CDR2 sequences are DFQATT and SNEGSKA (reference sequence). J lost 0 bases, V lost 0 bases, and 4 bases had no gene match. The CDR3 length is 16 residues. Sample treatment: roughly 10-day PBMC culture with coronavirus spike peptide pools or control peptides (ViraFEST assay). ViraFEST expanded antigen-specific T cells with peptide pools, then sequenced TCRs. An Oncomine TCR Beta short-read assay was used to sequence the DNA from cultured CD4+ T cells. TCRdb redid the calling of the PCR reads with MiXCR, one entry per CDR3 protein. The sample records about 5,100 distinct CDR3 sequences, about 25% being singletons.

The gene calls are TRBV20-1 and TRBJ1-1, with 10 bases fitting TRBD1. The source material was CD4+ T cells from blood, cultured in vitro, sampled after SARS-CoV-2 vaccination. This clonotype was sampled from a human donor who had recovered from COVID-19. This CDR3 reads CSARDFGTGVNTEAFF. The CDR3 bases are TGCAGTGCTAGAGATTTTGGGACAGGGGTGAACACTGAAGCTTTCTTT.